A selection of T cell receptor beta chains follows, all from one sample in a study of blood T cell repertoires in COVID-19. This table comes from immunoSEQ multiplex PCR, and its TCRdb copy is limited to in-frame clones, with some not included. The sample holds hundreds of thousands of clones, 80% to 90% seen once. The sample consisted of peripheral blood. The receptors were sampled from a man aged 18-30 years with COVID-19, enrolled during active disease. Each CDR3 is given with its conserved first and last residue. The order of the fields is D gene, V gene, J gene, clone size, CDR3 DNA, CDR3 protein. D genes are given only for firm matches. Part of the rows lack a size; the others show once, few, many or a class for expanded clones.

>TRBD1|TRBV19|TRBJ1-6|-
TGTGCCAGTAGTATAGGGAACAGGGGGCACGGGTCACCCCTCCACTTT
CASSIGNRGHGSPLHF
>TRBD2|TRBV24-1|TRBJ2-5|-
TGTGCCACCAGTCAGGGACTAGCGGGAAGGGGGGAGACCCAGTACTTC
CATSQGLAGRGETQYF
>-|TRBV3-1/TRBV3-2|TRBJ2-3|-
TGTGCCAGCAGCCCGCTACCGAAAACAGATACGCAGTATTTT
CASSPLPKTDTQYF
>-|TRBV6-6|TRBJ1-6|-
TGTGCCACCTGGGCCAGCCCTAATTCACCCCTCCACTTT
CATWASPNSPLHF
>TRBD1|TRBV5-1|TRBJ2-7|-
TGCGCCAGCAGCTCAAGGACAGGGACGGGCGAGCAGTACTTC
CASSSRTGTGEQYF
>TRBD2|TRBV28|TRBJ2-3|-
TGTGCCAGCACTAGCGGGTCAGATACGCAGTATTTT
CASTSGSDTQYF
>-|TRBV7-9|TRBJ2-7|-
TGTGCCAGCAGCCCCCCCGGGAATCCCTACGAGCAGTACTTC
CASSPPGNPYEQYF
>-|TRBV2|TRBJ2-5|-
TGTGCCAGCAGTCCTGACAGAAAAGAGACCCAGTACTTC
CASSPDRKETQYF
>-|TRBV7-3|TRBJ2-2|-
TGTGCCAGCAGCTTAAAAGGGGACGGGGAGCTGTTTTTT
CASSLKGDGELFF
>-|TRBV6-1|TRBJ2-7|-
TGTGCCAGCAGTGAGGGCGTATCCTACGAGCAGTACTTC
CASSEGVSYEQYF
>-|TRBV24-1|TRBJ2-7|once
TGTGCCACCAGTGATTTGAACGGCTACGAGCAGTACTTC
CATSDLNGYEQYF
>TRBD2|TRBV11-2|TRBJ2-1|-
TGTGCCAGCAGCCGCGTTGGACTAGCAGCGGTCAATGAGCAGTTCTTC
CASSRVGLAAVNEQFF
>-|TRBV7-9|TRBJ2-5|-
TGTGCCAGCAGCTCTAAAGAGACCCAGTACTTC
CASSSKETQYF
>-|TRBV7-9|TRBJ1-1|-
TGTGCCAGCAGACCCAGGGAGGGCGTGAACACTGAAGCTTTCTTT
CASRPREGVNTEAFF
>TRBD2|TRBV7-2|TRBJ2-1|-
TGTGCCAGCCGTCACGGGGGGATCTACAATGAGCAGTTCTTC
CASRHGGIYNEQFF
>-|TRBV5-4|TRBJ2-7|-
TGTGCCAGCAGCTGGGGGGGACAGGAGACCTACGAGCAGTACTTC
CASSWGGQETYEQYF
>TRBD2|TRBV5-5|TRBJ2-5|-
TGTGCCAGCAGCTACTCCGGGGGGCAAGAGACCCAGTACTTC
CASSYSGGQETQYF
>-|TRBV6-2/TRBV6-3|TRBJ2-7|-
TGTGCCAGCAGTATCCAGGGGCCCTACGAGCAGTACTTC
CASSIQGPYEQYF
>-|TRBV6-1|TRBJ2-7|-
TGTGCCAGCAGTGACAGGGTCTCCTACGAGCAGTACTTC
CASSDRVSYEQYF
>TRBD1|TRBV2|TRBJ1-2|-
TGTGCCAGCAGTGATTATCCACAGGGGCCAAGCTATGGCTACACCTTC
CASSDYPQGPSYGYTF
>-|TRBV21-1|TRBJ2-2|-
TGTGCCAGCAGCAAAAGGACCGAAGGGACTAGTGTGGGTGTCGGGGAGCTGTTTTTT
CASSKRTEGTSVGVGELFF
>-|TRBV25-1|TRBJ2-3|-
TGTGCCAGCAGTGAATTGGGGACTCTTGGGGGTACGCAGTATTTT
CASSELGTLGGTQYF
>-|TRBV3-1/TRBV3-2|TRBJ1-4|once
TGTGCCAGCAGCATAAATGAAAAACTGTTTTTT
CASSINEKLFF
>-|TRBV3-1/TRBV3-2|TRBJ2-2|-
TGTGCCAGCAGCCAAGTTAGCACCGGGGAGCTGTTTTTT
CASSQVSTGELFF
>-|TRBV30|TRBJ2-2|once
TGTGCTCTCAGACCTACAGGGAACACCGGGGAGCTGTTTTTT
CALRPTGNTGELFF
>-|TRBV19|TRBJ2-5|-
TGTGCCAGTAGTATAGCCGACAGGCAAGAGACCCAGTACTTC
CASSIADRQETQYF
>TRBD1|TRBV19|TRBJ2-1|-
TGTGCCAGTAGTAGAGACAGGGGTCCCTACAATGAGCAGTTCTTC
CASSRDRGPYNEQFF
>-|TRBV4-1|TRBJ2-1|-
TGCGCCAGCAGCCATCGTTCCCTAAGCTCCTACAATGAGCAGTTCTTC
CASSHRSLSSYNEQFF
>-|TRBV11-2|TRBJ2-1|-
TGTGCCAGCAGTTCCGGACTTAAGCTCAATGAGCAGTTCTTC
CASSSGLKLNEQFF
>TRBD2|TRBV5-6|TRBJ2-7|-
TGTGCCAGCAGCGTACTATCCGGGACTACCTACGAGCAGTACTTC
CASSVLSGTTYEQYF
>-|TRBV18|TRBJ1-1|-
TGTGCCAGCTCACCATCTCTAGGGGCGGTGATGAACACTGAAGCTTTCTTT
CASSPSLGAVMNTEAFF
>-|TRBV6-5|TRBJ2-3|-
TGTGCCAGCAGTTACTCGAGTGAAAGAGATACGCAGTATTTT
CASSYSSERDTQYF
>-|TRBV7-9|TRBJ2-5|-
TGTGCCAGCAGCTCGTCAGGGGCGGAGACCCAGTACTTC
CASSSSGAETQYF
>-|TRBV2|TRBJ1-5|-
TGTGCCAGCAGTGAAGGGGTAGGGGAAGGGCCCCAGCATTTT
CASSEGVGEGPQHF
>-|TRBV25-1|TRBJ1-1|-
TGTGCCAGCAGTGATTCTACCCCCGGTGAAGCTTTCTTT
CASSDSTPGEAFF
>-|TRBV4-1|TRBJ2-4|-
TGCGCCAGCAGCCAAGAGGAACTAGGGGCCAAAAACATTCAGTACTTC
CASSQEELGAKNIQYF
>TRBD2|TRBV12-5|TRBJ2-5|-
TGTGCTAGTGGGCCCGGGACTAGAGGACCGTTAGAGACCCAGTACTTC
CASGPGTRGPLETQYF
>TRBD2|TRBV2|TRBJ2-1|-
TGTGCCAGCAGTCGACTAGCGGGGCCAAGCTCCTACAATGAGCAGTTCTTC
CASSRLAGPSSYNEQFF
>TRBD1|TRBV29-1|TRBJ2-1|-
TGCAGCGTTAGGGGTCCGGGACAGAACTACAATGAGCAGTTCTTC
CSVRGPGQNYNEQFF
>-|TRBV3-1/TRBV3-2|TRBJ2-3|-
TGTGCCAGCAGCCAGAGCGGCACCACAGATACGCAGTATTTT
CASSQSGTTDTQYF
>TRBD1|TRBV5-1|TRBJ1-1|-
TGCGCCAGCAGCACGACAGGGGTAGGAACTGAAGCTTTCTTT
CASSTTGVGTEAFF
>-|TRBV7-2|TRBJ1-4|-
TGTGCCAGCAGCTGGTCGGGGGATGAAAAACTGTTTTTT
CASSWSGDEKLFF
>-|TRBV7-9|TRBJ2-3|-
TGTGCCAGCAGCTTAGCGCAGGCAGGTCGTCATACGCAGTATTTT
CASSLAQAGRHTQYF
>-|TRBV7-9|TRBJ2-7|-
TGTGCCAGCAGCTTAGAGGGCAGGGGAACCTACGAGCAGTACTTC
CASSLEGRGTYEQYF
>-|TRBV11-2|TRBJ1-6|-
TGTGCCAGCAGCTTAACCGGGGGGCCTTCACCCCTCCACTTT
CASSLTGGPSPLHF
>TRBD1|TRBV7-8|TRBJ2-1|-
TGTGCCAGCAGCTCCACAGGGGGGAGACACAATGAGCAGTTCTTC
CASSSTGGRHNEQFF
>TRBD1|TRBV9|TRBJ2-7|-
TGTGCCAGCAGCGTAGCGGCGGGGACAGGGAGCTACGAGCAGTACTTC
CASSVAAGTGSYEQYF
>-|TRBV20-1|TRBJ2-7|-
TGCAGTGCTAGACACTCCTACGAGCAGTACTTC
CSARHSYEQYF
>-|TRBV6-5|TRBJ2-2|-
TGTGCCAGCACGGGACATCTGGAGGAGCTGTTTTTT
CASTGHLEELFF
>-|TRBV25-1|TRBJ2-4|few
TGTGCCAGCAGTGGGCCCGGAGACATTCAGTACTTC
CASSGPGDIQYF
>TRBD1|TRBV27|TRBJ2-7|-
TGTGCCAGCCCCTTCAAAGGGGGCAGAGCCTACGAGCAGTACTTC
CASPFKGGRAYEQYF
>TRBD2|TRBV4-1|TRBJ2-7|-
TGCGCCAGCAGCCAAAGTAGGGAGGGCCCCTACGAGCAGTACTTC
CASSQSREGPYEQYF
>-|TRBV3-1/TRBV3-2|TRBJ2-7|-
TGTGCCAGCAGCCAGCAGGGCTACGAGCAGTACTTC
CASSQQGYEQYF
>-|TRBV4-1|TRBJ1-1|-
TGCGCCAGCAGCCGCCGAGGTGGGACTGAAGCTTTCTTT
CASSRRGGTEAFF
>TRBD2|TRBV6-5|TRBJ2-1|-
TGTGCCAGCAGCCTGGGACTAGCGGGGGGTAATGAGCAGTTCTTC
CASSLGLAGGNEQFF
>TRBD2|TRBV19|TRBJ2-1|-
TGTGCCAGTAGCCGACTAGCGGACTCCTACAATGAGCAGTTCTTC
CASSRLADSYNEQFF
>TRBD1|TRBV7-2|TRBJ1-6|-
TGTGCCAGCAGCGGAACAGGGGGAATTTCACCCCTCCACTTT
CASSGTGGISPLHF